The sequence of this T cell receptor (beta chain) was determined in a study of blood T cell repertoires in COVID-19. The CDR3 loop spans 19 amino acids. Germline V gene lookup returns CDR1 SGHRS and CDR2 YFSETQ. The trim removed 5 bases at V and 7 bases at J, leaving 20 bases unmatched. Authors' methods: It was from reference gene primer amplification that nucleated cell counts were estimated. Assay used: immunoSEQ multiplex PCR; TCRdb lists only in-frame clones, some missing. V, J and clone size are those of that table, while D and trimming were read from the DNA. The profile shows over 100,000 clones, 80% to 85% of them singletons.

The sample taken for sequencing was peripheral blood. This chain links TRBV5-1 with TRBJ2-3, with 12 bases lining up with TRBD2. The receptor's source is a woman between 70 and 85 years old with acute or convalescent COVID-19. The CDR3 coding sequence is TGCGCCAGCAGTCATGCGAGGCTAGCGGGAGGGCCAGGCGTGAATACGCAGTATTTT. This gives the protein CASSHARLAGGPGVNTQYF.